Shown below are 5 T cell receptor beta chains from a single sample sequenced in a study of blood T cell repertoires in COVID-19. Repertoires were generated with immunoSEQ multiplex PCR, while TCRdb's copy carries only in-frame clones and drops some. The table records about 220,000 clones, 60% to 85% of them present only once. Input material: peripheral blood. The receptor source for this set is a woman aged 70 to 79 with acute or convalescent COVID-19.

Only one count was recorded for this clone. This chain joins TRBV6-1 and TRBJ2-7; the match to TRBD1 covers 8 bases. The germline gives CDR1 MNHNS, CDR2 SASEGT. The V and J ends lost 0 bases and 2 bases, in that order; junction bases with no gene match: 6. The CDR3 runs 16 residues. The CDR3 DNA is TGTGCCAGCAGTGAAGCGCAGGCAGGGGGCGCCTACGAGCAGTACTTC. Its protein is CASSEAQAGGAYEQYF.

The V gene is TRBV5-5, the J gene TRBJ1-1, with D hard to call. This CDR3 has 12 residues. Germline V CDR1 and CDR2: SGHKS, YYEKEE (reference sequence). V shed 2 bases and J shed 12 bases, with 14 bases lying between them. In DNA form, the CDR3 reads TGTGCCAGCAGCTTAGATCACAGTTTCTCTTTCTTT. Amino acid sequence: CASSLDHSFSFF.

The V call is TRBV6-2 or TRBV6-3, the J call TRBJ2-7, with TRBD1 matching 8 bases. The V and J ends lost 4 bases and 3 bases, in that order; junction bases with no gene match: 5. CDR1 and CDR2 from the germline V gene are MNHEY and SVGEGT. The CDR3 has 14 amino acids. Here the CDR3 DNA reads TGTGCCAGCAGTTCCCGGACAGGGAACTACGAGCAGTACTTC. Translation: CASSSRTGNYEQYF.

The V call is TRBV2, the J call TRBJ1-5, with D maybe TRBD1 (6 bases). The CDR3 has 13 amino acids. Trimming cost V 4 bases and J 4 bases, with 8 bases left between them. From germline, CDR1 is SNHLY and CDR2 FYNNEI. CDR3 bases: TGTGCCAGCAGTGGACAGGCAAATCAGCCCCAGCATTTT. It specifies CASSGQANQPQHF. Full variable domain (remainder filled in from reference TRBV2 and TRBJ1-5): EPEVTQTPSHQVTQMGQEVILRCVPISNHLYFYWYRQILGQKVEFLVSFYNNEISEKSEIFDDQFSVERPDGSNFTLKIRSTKLEDSAMYFCASSGQANQPQHFGDGTRLSIL.

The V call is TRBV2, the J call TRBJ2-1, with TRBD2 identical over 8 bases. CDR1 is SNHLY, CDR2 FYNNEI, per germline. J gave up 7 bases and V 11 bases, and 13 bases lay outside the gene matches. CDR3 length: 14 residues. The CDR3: CAGTGGTRRNEQFF. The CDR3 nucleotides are TGTGCCGGGACGGGGGGGACTAGAAGGAATGAGCAGTTCTTC.